These T cell receptor beta chains were read from a single sample in a study of T cell responses to AZD1222 COVID-19 vaccine. Generated by immunoSEQ multiplex PCR, the TCRdb table keeps only in-frame clones and is missing some. This sample has 95,000 to 130,000 clones, with about 90% found just once. The specimen was peripheral blood, collected on day 0 of AZD1222 vaccination. The receptor source for this set is an adult in good health. The CDR3 runs from the conserved cysteine through the conserved F or W. A D gene is named only where the DNA matches it firmly. Clone size is not always given. Where it is, it says once, few, many or a class for expanded clones.

clone size	V gene	J gene	D gene	CDR3 protein	CDR3 DNA
.	TRBV28	TRBJ1-6	.	CASRFLGNNNSPLHF	TGTGCCAGCAGGTTCCTCGGGAATAATAATTCACCCCTCCACTTT
.	TRBV19	TRBJ1-4	.	CASSTFGGEKLFF	TGTGCCAGTAGTACCTTTGGGGGTGAAAAACTGTTTTTT
.	TRBV20-1	TRBJ1-3	.	CSARDPNTIYF	TGCAGTGCTAGAGATCCCAACACCATATATTTT
.	TRBV28	TRBJ2-1	TRBD2	CASSLLAEYNEQFF	TGTGCCAGCAGTTTACTAGCGGAGTACAATGAGCAGTTCTTC
.	TRBV24-1	TRBJ1-5	TRBD1	CATSDNRGIAPQHF	TGTGCCACCAGTGATAACAGGGGCATCGCGCCCCAGCATTTT
few	TRBV6-4	TRBJ1-6	TRBD1	CASSDSTGGNSPLHF	TGTGCCAGCAGTGACTCGACAGGGGGCAATTCACCCCTCCACTTT
.	TRBV19	TRBJ2-2	.	CASSIGGELFF	TGTGCCAGTTCTATTGGCGGGGAGCTGTTTTTT
.	TRBV15	TRBJ1-5	TRBD1	CATSRRPGQGNQPQHF	TGTGCCACCAGCAGACGTCCAGGACAGGGGAATCAGCCCCAGCATTTT
once	TRBV30	TRBJ2-7	TRBD2	CAWSVERGYEQYF	TGTGCCTGGAGTGTAGAGCGGGGGTACGAGCAGTACTTC
.	TRBV7-8	TRBJ2-7	TRBD1	CASSSDRDSSYEQYF	TGTGCCAGCAGCTCGGACAGGGACTCGTCCTACGAGCAGTACTTC
.	TRBV5-1	TRBJ2-1	TRBD2	CASSPGGSGGYNEQFF	TGCGCCAGCAGCCCAGGTGGGAGCGGGGGCTACAATGAGCAGTTCTTC
.	TRBV7-3	TRBJ2-1	TRBD2	CASSLTSGVNNEQFF	TGTGCCAGCAGCTTAACTAGCGGGGTGAACAATGAGCAGTTCTTC
.	TRBV10-3	TRBJ1-3	TRBD1	CAIIPGQGRGVSGNTIYF	TGTGCCATCATTCCGGGACAGGGAAGAGGGGTCTCTGGAAACACCATATATTTT
.	TRBV3-1/TRBV3-2	TRBJ1-2	TRBD1	CASSHRTGVNYGYTF	TGTGCCAGCAGCCATAGGACAGGGGTTAACTATGGCTACACCTTC
.	TRBV24-1	TRBJ2-7	.	CATAVGTEQYF	TGTGCCACCGCCGTCGGGACCGAGCAGTACTTC
few	TRBV28	TRBJ1-6	.	CASSFTPEGRHNSPLHF	TGTGCCAGCAGTTTCACCCCCGAGGGCAGACATAATTCACCCCTCCACTTT
many	TRBV4-2	TRBJ2-6	.	CASSQDFDSGANVLTF	TGTGCCAGCAGCCAAGATTTCGATTCTGGGGCCAACGTCCTGACTTTC
once	TRBV19	TRBJ2-5	.	CASSMGRQQETQYF	TGTGCCAGTAGTATGGGTAGACAGCAAGAGACCCAGTACTTC
many	TRBV28	TRBJ1-6	TRBD1	CASSHSDREVSPLHF	TGTGCCAGTAGCCACTCCGACAGGGAGGTTTCACCCCTCCACTTT
.	TRBV15	TRBJ2-7	TRBD1	CATSPGQASSYEQYF	TGTGCCACCAGCCCGGGACAGGCGAGCTCCTACGAGCAGTACTTC
.	TRBV5-1	TRBJ1-2	TRBD1	CASSLEGDRDPYGYTF	TGCGCCAGCAGCTTAGAAGGGGACAGGGACCCTTATGGCTACACCTTC
.	TRBV11-1	TRBJ1-1	.	CASSLAGTTEAFF	TGTGCCAGCAGCTTAGCAGGGACCACTGAAGCTTTCTTT
.	TRBV7-8	TRBJ1-6	TRBD1	CASSLQGRNSPLHF	TGTGCCAGCAGCCTACAGGGGCGGAATTCACCCCTCCACTTT
.	TRBV6-2/TRBV6-3	TRBJ1-5	TRBD1	CASTPGQGSVQPQHF	TGTGCCAGCACCCCGGGACAGGGGTCCGTTCAGCCCCAGCATTTT
.	TRBV27	TRBJ2-2	.	CASRGASNTGELFF	TGTGCCAGCCGGGGCGCATCTAACACCGGGGAGCTGTTTTTT
.	TRBV15	TRBJ1-3	.	CATSRDRLTGNTIYF	TGTGCCACCAGCAGAGACCGACTGACTGGAAACACCATATATTTT
.	TRBV5-6	TRBJ1-6	.	CASSLYGSSYNSPLHF	TGTGCCAGCAGCTTGTACGGCAGCTCCTATAATTCACCCCTCCACTTT
.	TRBV5-4	TRBJ1-6	TRBD1	CASSDRDRGNSPLHF	TGTGCCAGCAGCGACCGGGACAGGGGAAATTCACCCCTCCACTTT
.	TRBV6-2/TRBV6-3	TRBJ1-5	.	CASSRDGHSNQPQHF	TGTGCCAGCAGTAGGGACGGGCACTCCAATCAGCCCCAGCATTTT
once	TRBV9	TRBJ2-5	.	CASSVGGGQETQYF	TGTGCCAGCAGCGTAGGAGGCGGCCAAGAGACCCAGTACTTC
.	TRBV6-4	TRBJ2-5	TRBD2	CASSESWSGGRETQYF	TGTGCCAGCAGTGAAAGTTGGAGCGGGGGGAGGGAGACCCAGTACTTC
.	TRBV6-5	TRBJ2-3	.	CASSSPEGGGTDTQYF	TGTGCCAGCAGTTCCCCGGAGGGAGGAGGCACAGATACGCAGTATTTT
.	TRBV7-9	TRBJ1-5	.	CASSSAGEPQHF	TGTGCCAGCAGCTCCGCCGGGGAGCCCCAGCATTTT
.	TRBV5-1	TRBJ2-7	TRBD1	CASSLTGDRGREQYF	TGCGCCAGCAGCTTGACTGGGGACAGGGGGCGAGAGCAGTACTTC
few	TRBV12-3/TRBV12-4	TRBJ2-3	.	CASDRGAEDTQYF	TGTGCCAGCGACCGAGGGGCCGAAGATACGCAGTATTTT
few	TRBV5-1	TRBJ2-7	TRBD1	CASSLDGTGIYEQYF	TGCGCCAGCAGCTTGGACGGGACAGGGATCTACGAGCAGTACTTC
.	TRBV5-5	TRBJ1-3	.	CASSVTTGRSGNTIYF	TGTGCCAGCAGCGTGACGACGGGAAGGTCTGGAAACACCATATATTTT
few	TRBV3-1/TRBV3-2	TRBJ1-3	.	CASSPGNSGNTIYF	TGTGCCAGCAGTCCAGGGAACTCTGGAAACACCATATATTTT
once	TRBV7-8	TRBJ2-7	TRBD1	CASSRGQDPSYEQYF	TGTGCCAGCAGCCGAGGACAGGACCCCTCCTACGAGCAGTACTTC
once	TRBV5-4	TRBJ2-7	.	CASSLSRDYEQYF	TGTGCCAGCAGCTTGAGCAGGGACTACGAGCAGTACTTC
.	TRBV29-1	TRBJ2-5	.	CSAMTGRETQYF	TGCAGCGCGATGACAGGGAGGGAGACCCAGTACTTC